A selection of T cell receptor beta chains follows, all from one sample in a study of radiation and T cells in renal cell carcinoma. Measured with immunoSEQ multiplex PCR; TCRdb has only the in-frame clones, and not every one. The data hold roughly 150,000 clones, with around 90% observed a single time. The sequencing here drew on blood, taken from a patient whose treatment included radiotherapy and nephrectomy. These receptors all stem from a woman in her forties or fifties with renal cell carcinoma. Both conserved end residues are part of each CDR3. D genes are given only for firm matches. Size tells how often a clone was seen (once, few, many) or the class of an expanded clone, and some rows leave it out.

>TRBJ1-5|-|TRBV5-6|-
CASSLAGRYSNQPQHF
TGTGCCAGCAGCTTGGCGGGGCGGTATAGCAATCAGCCCCAGCATTTT
>TRBJ2-1|-|TRBV18|TRBD2
CASSPPAGGGGKVYNEQFF
TGTGCCAGCTCACCCCCAGCGGGGGGTGGGGGAAAAGTATACAATGAGCAGTTCTTC
>TRBJ2-5|-|TRBV15|-
CATSRDPGSQETQYF
TGTGCCACCAGCAGAGATCCCGGTAGTCAAGAGACCCAGTACTTC
>TRBJ1-3|-|TRBV18|-
CASSPFSRSGNTIYF
TGTGCCAGCTCACCCTTTAGCAGATCCGGAAACACCATATATTTT
>TRBJ2-4|once|TRBV5-1|TRBD1
CASSPAGGTGNIQYF
TGCGCCAGCAGCCCAGCAGGAGGGACAGGGAACATTCAGTACTTC
>TRBJ1-1|-|TRBV7-9|-
CASSLGGGFTEAFF
TGTGCCAGCAGCTTAGGGGGAGGATTCACTGAAGCTTTCTTT
>TRBJ1-1|-|TRBV5-4|-
CASSRQLRNTEAFF
TGTGCCAGCAGTCGACAATTGAGGAACACTGAAGCTTTCTTT
>TRBJ1-6|once|TRBV7-7|-
CASSTALHSPLHF
TGTGCTAGCAGCACCGCCCTGCATTCACCCCTCCACTTT
>TRBJ2-2|few|TRBV29-1|-
CSATTGTGELFF
TGCAGCGCCACGACAGGCACCGGGGAGCTGTTTTTT
>TRBJ2-7|few|TRBV7-9|TRBD1
CASSLGQWGTYEQYF
TGTGCCAGCAGCTTGGGACAGTGGGGCACCTACGAGCAGTACTTC
>TRBJ1-2|once|TRBV10-3|TRBD1
CAISGLGQATNYGYTF
TGTGCCATCAGTGGATTGGGACAGGCAACTAACTATGGCTACACCTTC
>TRBJ1-5|-|TRBV19|TRBD1
CASSPGTGTDNQPQHF
TGTGCCAGTAGTCCTGGGACAGGGACCGATAACCAGCCCCAGCATTTT
>TRBJ1-2|-|TRBV6-1|TRBD1
CASSEDRGRNYGYTF
TGTGCCAGCAGCGAAGACAGGGGGCGCAACTATGGCTACACCTTC
>TRBJ2-6|-|TRBV13|TRBD1
CASSLARGLGANVLTF
TGTGCCAGCAGCTTAGCGAGGGGGCTCGGGGCCAACGTCCTGACTTTC
>TRBJ2-2|-|TRBV28|-
CASSPSSGAGELFF
TGTGCCAGCAGTCCGTCATCAGGGGCCGGGGAGCTGTTTTTT
>TRBJ2-1|-|TRBV7-2|-
CASSLDRYNEQFF
TGTGCCAGCAGCTTAGATCGCTACAATGAGCAGTTCTTC
>TRBJ2-1|few|TRBV4-1|TRBD2
CASSQGSARGARLDEQFF
TGCGCCAGCAGCCAAGGGAGTGCGCGGGGGGCAAGGTTGGATGAGCAGTTCTTC
>TRBJ1-3|-|TRBV18|-
CASSPGTSGNTIYF
TGTGCCAGCTCTCCCGGGACATCTGGAAACACCATATATTTT
>TRBJ1-2|-|TRBV2|-
CASRGPLANYGYTF
TGTGCCAGCAGAGGACCGCTGGCTAACTATGGCTACACCTTC
>TRBJ1-1|-|TRBV6-6|-
CASGFSRDTEAFF
TGTGCCAGCGGTTTTTCTAGGGACACTGAAGCTTTCTTT
>TRBJ1-4|-|TRBV2|-
CALRTQGEKLFF
TGTGCCCTCAGGACTCAGGGTGAAAAACTGTTTTTT
>TRBJ1-1|-|TRBV10-2|-
CASSDLQSEAFF
TGCGCCAGCAGTGATTTACAATCTGAAGCTTTCTTT
>TRBJ2-7|-|TRBV12-2|-
CASRAYESSYEQYF
TGTGCAAGTCGCGCGTATGAAAGCTCCTACGAGCAGTACTTC
>TRBJ2-5|-|TRBV18|TRBD2
CASSPQLGSGVGEETQYF
TGTGCCAGCTCACCACAATTGGGTAGCGGGGTAGGAGAAGAGACCCAGTACTTC
>TRBJ2-7|-|TRBV9|TRBD2
CASSVDTSGPREQYF
TGTGCCAGCAGCGTAGATACTAGCGGTCCCCGCGAGCAGTACTTC
>TRBJ2-7|-|TRBV5-4|TRBD1
CASSSPPGQGSYEQYF
TGTGCCAGCAGCTCCCCGCCGGGACAGGGCTCCTACGAGCAGTACTTC
>TRBJ2-7|-|TRBV7-9|-
CASSLAMGGDEQYF
TGTGCCAGCAGCTTAGCGATGGGTGGGGACGAGCAGTACTTC
>TRBJ1-1|-|TRBV5-5|-
CASSLEDSYTEAFF
TGTGCCAGCAGCCTCGAGGACAGCTACACTGAAGCTTTCTTT
>TRBJ1-1|once|TRBV18|-
CASSPGRDTEAFF
TGTGCCAGCTCACCAGGGAGAGACACTGAAGCTTTCTTT
>TRBJ1-1|-|TRBV7-2|-
CASSFTPNTEAFF
TGTGCCAGCAGCTTCACACCGAACACTGAAGCTTTCTTT
>TRBJ2-5|-|TRBV19|TRBD2
CASSMISASGQETQYF
TGTGCCAGTAGTATGATTTCGGCTAGCGGGCAGGAGACCCAGTACTTC
>TRBJ2-3|-|TRBV4-3|TRBD2
CASSQDQLAGGRSTDTQYF
TGCGCCAGCAGCCAAGATCAGCTAGCGGGGGGACGTAGCACAGATACGCAGTATTTT
>TRBJ1-1|-|TRBV6-4|TRBD1
CASSDEGQGNTEAFF
TGTGCCAGCAGTGACGAAGGACAGGGGAACACTGAAGCTTTCTTT
>TRBJ2-1|once|TRBV29-1|TRBD2
CSVVSGRANNEQFF
TGCAGCGTGGTTAGCGGGAGAGCGAACAATGAGCAGTTCTTC
>TRBJ2-5|-|TRBV29-1|TRBD1
CSADGTGGRETQYF
TGCAGCGCCGATGGGACAGGGGGCAGGGAGACCCAGTACTTC
>TRBJ1-1|-|TRBV7-2|-
CASSPGRLMNTEAFF
TGTGCCAGCAGTCCCGGACGGCTCATGAACACTGAAGCTTTCTTT
>TRBJ1-1|few|TRBV29-1|-
CSAESGLRTEAFF
TGCAGCGCCGAGTCGGGGCTGCGGACTGAAGCTTTCTTT
>TRBJ2-7|once|TRBV19|-
CASKISGSSYEQYF
TGTGCCAGTAAAATTAGCGGAAGCTCCTACGAGCAGTACTTC
>TRBJ2-7|-|TRBV7-2|TRBD2
CASSLLAGGSYEQYF
TGTGCCAGCAGCTTATTAGCGGGGGGATCCTACGAGCAGTACTTC
>TRBJ1-2|-|TRBV19|-
CASHVGGPYYGYTF
TGTGCCAGCCACGTCGGAGGCCCATACTATGGCTACACCTTC
>TRBJ2-1|once|TRBV7-9|-
CASSLGLREQFF
TGTGCCAGCAGCTTAGGGTTGCGAGAACAGTTCTTC
>TRBJ2-3|-|TRBV6-4|TRBD2
CASSDGLAGDTQYF
TGTGCCAGCAGTGACGGGCTAGCGGGGGATACGCAGTATTTT
>TRBJ2-2|-|TRBV4-1|TRBD1
CASSKTGDTGELFF
TGCGCCAGCTCCAAGACAGGGGACACCGGGGAGCTGTTTTTT
>TRBJ1-4|-|TRBV5-1|-
CASSALGPGADEKLFF
TGCGCCAGCAGCGCCCTAGGGCCGGGGGCTGATGAAAAACTGTTTTTT
>TRBJ1-1|-|TRBV7-8|-
CASSSGIGLGSAEAFF
TGTGCCAGCAGCAGTGGGATAGGGTTGGGGAGTGCTGAAGCTTTCTTT
>TRBJ1-2|-|TRBV15|-
CATSSTSVPGGYTF
TGTGCCACCAGCAGCACCAGTGTTCCCGGTGGCTACACCTTC
>TRBJ2-7|-|TRBV6-6|TRBD2
CASWSLADYEQYF
TGTGCCAGCTGGTCACTAGCGGACTACGAGCAGTACTTC
>TRBJ2-1|-|TRBV7-3|-
CASSPRGGTFSSYNEQFF
TGTGCCAGCAGCCCTAGAGGGGGGACTTTCAGCTCCTACAATGAGCAGTTCTTC
>TRBJ2-2|-|TRBV7-9|-
CASSLPGTGELFF
TGTGCCAGCAGCTTGCCCGGGACCGGGGAGCTGTTTTTT